What follows are 30 T cell receptor beta chains derived from one specimen sequenced in a study of lymphopenia after photon versus proton radiotherapy. Profiled with immunoSEQ multiplex PCR; TCRdb holds only in-frame clones, not every one. The sample holds fewer than 20,000 clones, approximately 92% seen once. The source was peripheral blood, collected from a patient treated with photon-based radiotherapy. The source is a woman aged 40 to 50 with cholangiocarcinoma.

This sequence joins TRBV28 and TRBJ1-2; D is possibly TRBD1 (6 bases). V was trimmed by 7 bases and J by 8 bases, leaving 17 bases between them. The CDR3 loop spans 13 amino acids. The germline V gene encodes CDR1 MDHEN and CDR2 SYDVKM. The CDR3 loop reads CASTTGEGGGYTF. As DNA, the CDR3 is TGTGCCAGCACCACCGGGGAAGGGGGAGGCTACACCTTC.

The rearrangement links TRBV9 to TRBJ2-1; a weak D match, TRBD2 (6 bases). The CDR3 has 15 amino acids. Trimming removed 0 bases at V and 7 bases at J, with 14 bases between. CDR1 and CDR2 from the germline V gene are SGDLS and YYNGEE. In nucleotides, the CDR3 is TGTGCCAGCAGCGTAGTCGGGGGTTTTGGTAATGAGCAGTTCTTC. Translation: CASSVVGGFGNEQFF.

V usage is TRBV7-6 and J usage is TRBJ2-2; D is uncertain. The CDR3 runs to 11 residues. The germline V gene encodes CDR1 SGHVS and CDR2 FNYEAQ. Trimming left V 2 bases short and J 6 bases short, with 1 base between. CDR3 in amino acids: CASSLSGELFF. The DNA for the CDR3 is TGTGCCAGCAGCTTATCCGGGGAGCTGTTTTTT. Full variable domain (rest looked up from reference TRBV7-6 and TRBJ2-2): GAGVSQSPRYKVTKRGQDVALRCDPISGHVSLYWYRQALGQGPEFLTYFNYEAQQDKSGLPNDRFSAERPEGSISTLTIQRTEQRDSAMYRCASSLSGELFFGEGSRLTVL.

The rearrangement links TRBV12-5 to TRBJ2-1; D is undetermined. With 4 bases removed from V and 6 bases from J, the gap between germline ends came to 7 bases. The CDR3 totals 12 residues. The germline V gene has CDR1 LGHNT and CDR2 FRNRAP. Here the CDR3 DNA reads TGTGCTAGTGGTTCCGATACCAATGAGCAGTTCTTC. Amino acid sequence: CASGSDTNEQFF.

This clone was detected only once. The chain carries TRBV6-6 and TRBJ2-3; 7 bases align to TRBD2. Trimming took 6 bases from V and 6 from J; bases not matched to a gene: 15. This CDR3 is 16 amino acids long. Germline V CDR1 and CDR2: MNHNY, SVGAGI (reference sequence). In nucleotides, the CDR3 is TGTGCCAGCAGCCAGCCCCTAACGCGGGAGCCCGATACGCAGTATTTT. It yields the protein CASSQPLTREPDTQYF.

V gene TRBV4-3 combines with J gene TRBJ2-1, with D perhaps matching TRBD2 (6 bases). The V end lost 8 bases, the J end lost 3 bases, and 14 bases lay between the germline ends. This CDR3 is built from 14 residues. The germline gives CDR1 LGHNA, CDR2 YSLEER. The CDR3 DNA reads as TGCGCCAGCCGCCGGGACTCCAGCTACAATGAGCAGTTCTTC. Its translation: CASRRDSSYNEQFF.

The J gene is TRBJ1-1, the V gene TRBV5-1; 9 bases are a match to TRBD1. CDR1 and CDR2 (germline): SGHRS, YFSETQ. V lost 5 bases and J lost 1; bases outside the gene matches: 9. The CDR3 is made up of 16 amino acids. The CDR3 loop reads CASSFTTGGANTEAFF. CDR3 coding DNA: TGCGCCAGCAGTTTTACGACAGGGGGGGCGAACACTGAAGCTTTCTTT. The full variable domain, its missing parts supplied by reference TRBV5-1 and TRBJ1-1, is KAGVTQTPRYLIKTRGQQVTLSCSPISGHRSVSWYQQTPGQGLQFLFEYFSETQRNKGNFPGRFSGRQFSNSRSEMNVSTLELGDSALYLCASSFTTGGANTEAFFGQGTRLTVV.

The genes are TRBV7-8 and TRBJ2-7; D may correspond to TRBD1 or TRBD2 (7 bases each). The V end was cut by 5 bases, the J end by 2 bases, with 19 bases between. Per germline, CDR1 SGHVS and CDR2 FQNEAQ. The CDR3 is made up of 16 amino acids. CDR3 sequence reads: CASSPQGGFDPYEQYF. The CDR3, as DNA: TGTGCCAGCAGCCCCCAGGGGGGGTTTGACCCCTACGAGCAGTACTTC.

The V call is TRBV27, the J call TRBJ2-1, with 12 bases identical to TRBD2. Germline V CDR1 and CDR2: MNHEY, SMNVEV (reference sequence). The V gene end was trimmed by 6 bases and the J gene end by 0 bases; junction bases not matched to a gene: 12. CDR3 length: 19 residues. In DNA form, the CDR3 reads TGTGCCAGCAGGGGAGCAGGGCTAGCGGGAGGGTTCTCCTACAATGAGCAGTTCTTC. Its protein is CASRGAGLAGGFSYNEQFF.

The chain couples TRBV28 to TRBJ2-1; possible D gene TRBD1, 5 bases. The germline CDR1 and CDR2 sequences are MDHEN and SYDVKM. V was clipped by 8 bases and J by 5 bases, with 16 bases between them. There are 14 residues in the CDR3. For the CDR3, the DNA is TGTGCCAGCTCCAGGGTGTGGAATAACAATGAGCAGTTCTTC. Protein sequence: CASSRVWNNNEQFF. Full variable domain (outside the CDR3, taken from reference TRBV28 and TRBJ2-1): DVKVTQSSRYLVKRTGEKVFLECVQDMDHENMFWYRQDPGLGLRLIYFSYDVKMKEKGDIPEGYSVSREKKERFSLILESASTNQTSMYLCASSRVWNNNEQFFGPGTRLTVL.

CDR3 sequence reads: CAAHGRLSLTYEQYF. In nucleotides, the CDR3 is TGTGCCGCGCATGGACGGCTATCTTTGACCTACGAGCAGTACTTC. V is TRBV10-3 and J is TRBJ2-7; D is unclear. This CDR3 contains 15 residues. Germline CDR1 and CDR2: ENHRY and SYGVKD. Trimming removed 11 bases at V and 2 bases at J, with 22 bases between.

The chain carries TRBV25-1 and TRBJ1-3, with 8 bases lining up with TRBD1. CDR3 length equals 15 residues. In germline, CDR1 is MGHDK, CDR2 SYGVNS. Germline trimming cut 8 bases from V and 0 bases from J; bases unmatched to any gene: 6. The CDR3 is CASGRQGRSGNTIYF. In nucleotides, the CDR3 is TGTGCCAGCGGGCGACAGGGGCGCTCTGGAAACACCATATATTTT.

This sequence joins TRBV19 and TRBJ1-3, with D unresolved. This CDR3 spans 14 amino acids. Germline CDR1 is LNHDA and CDR2 is SQIVND (reference sequence). Trimming pared 5 bases from V and 2 bases from J, leaving 10 bases between. The CDR3 coding sequence is TGTGCCAGTAGTCGGCCTGGACCTGGAAACACCATATATTTT. It yields the protein CASSRPGPGNTIYF.

This chain connects TRBV11-2 to TRBJ2-7; 14 positions match TRBD2. CDR1 is SGHAT, CDR2 FQNNGV, per germline. CDR3 length: 17 amino acids. V shed 0 bases, J shed 7 bases, and the junction held 8 bases outside the gene matches. The CDR3 loop is CASSLEGLGTSGSEQYF. CDR3 nucleotides: TGTGCCAGCAGCTTAGAAGGTTTGGGGACTAGCGGGAGTGAGCAGTACTTC. Looking up the rest from reference TRBV11-2 and TRBJ2-7 gives the full variable domain: EAGVAQSPRYKIIEKRQSVAFWCNPISGHATLYWYQQILGQGPKLLIQFQNNGVVDDSQLPKDRFSAERLKGVDSTLKIQPAKLEDSAVYLCASSLEGLGTSGSEQYFGPGTRLTVT.

This clone appeared once. The CDR3 DNA reads as TGTGCCAGCAGCTCCCGCGTGAACACTGAAGCTTTCTTT. This encodes CASSSRVNTEAFF. V usage is TRBV7-3 and J usage is TRBJ1-1; D uncertain. The CDR3 extends over 13 amino acids. From germline, CDR1 is SGHTA and CDR2 FQGTGA. V was trimmed by 4 bases and J by 0 bases, leaving 6 bases between them.

The chain has TRBV9 and TRBJ1-2, with no clear D. The CDR3 has 11 residues. In germline, CDR1 is SGDLS, CDR2 YYNGEE. V was cut by 7 bases and J by 4 bases, with 8 bases left in between. CDR3 sequence: CASGSSYGYTF. CDR3 bases: TGTGCCAGCGGGTCTAGCTATGGCTACACCTTC.

The chain carries TRBV5-1 and TRBJ1-6, with D tentatively TRBD1 (5 bases). Trimming removed 5 bases from V and 7 bases from J, with 13 bases in between. The CDR3 spans 14 residues. Germline V gene data show CDR1 as SGHRS and CDR2 as YFSETQ. The DNA of the CDR3 is TGCGCCAGCAGTCCAGGGAACAACAATTCACCCCTCCACTTT. It specifies CASSPGNNNSPLHF.

The chain joins TRBV27 to TRBJ1-5, with D uncertain. The CDR3 totals 13 residues. The ends were cut back, 2 bases at V and 7 bases at J, with 9 bases in the middle. Germline values: CDR1 MNHEY, CDR2 SMNVEV (reference sequence). The CDR3 loop reads CASSLHRYQPQHF. The CDR3 DNA reads as TGTGCCAGCAGTTTACACAGATACCAGCCCCAGCATTTT.

The chain links TRBV27 to TRBJ2-7, with TRBD1 as a possible D gene (6 bases). Germline V gives CDR1 MNHEY, CDR2 SMNVEV (reference sequence). Trimming took 6 bases from V and 2 from J, leaving 14 bases between them. CDR3 length: 14 amino acids. The DNA of the CDR3 is TGTGCCAGCAGCGCGTCCAGGGGACCCTACGAGCAGTACTTC. This sequence encodes CASSASRGPYEQYF.

The chain has TRBV6-5 and TRBJ1-2, with D unclear. CDR3 length: 14 residues. Germline lookup yields CDR1 MNHEY and CDR2 SVGAGI. V lost 2 bases, J lost 3 bases, and 10 bases lay in between. The CDR3 DNA reads as TGTGCCAGCAGTTACGAAAGAGGGTACTATGGCTACACCTTC. Its protein is CASSYERGYYGYTF.

The rearrangement links TRBV7-9 to TRBJ1-4; D might be TRBD1 (5 bases). The CDR3 runs to 15 residues. Trimming stripped 6 bases from V and 0 bases from J, with 11 bases between. Germline CDR1 and CDR2: SEHNR and FQNEAQ (reference sequence). The CDR3 nucleotides are TGTGCCAGCAGTAACCGACAGCCAACTAATGAAAAACTGTTTTTT. Amino acids: CASSNRQPTNEKLFF.

In DNA form, the CDR3 reads TGTGCCAGTAGTCCGGGGGCTAGCGGGGAGAGATTCAACAATGAGCAGTTCTTC. This gives the protein CASSPGASGERFNNEQFF. The chain uses TRBV19 and TRBJ2-1; 9 nucleotides align to TRBD2. The CDR3 has 18 amino acids. V shed 5 bases and J 5 bases; nucleotides not matched to a gene: 16. Germline V CDR1 and CDR2: LNHDA, SQIVND (reference sequence).

V gene TRBV4-3 combines with J gene TRBJ2-5; D unclear. Germline V gene sequence: CDR1 LGHNA, CDR2 YSLEER. The length of the CDR3 is 15 residues. Trimming stripped 0 bases from V and 3 bases from J, with 11 bases between. CDR3 sequence reads: CASSQDLGGKETQYF. The CDR3 coding sequence is TGCGCCAGCAGCCAAGATCTAGGTGGGAAAGAGACCCAGTACTTC.

The table lists this clone with a few counts. The CDR3 loop reads CASSESWTGKSSYEQYF. CDR3 DNA sequence: TGTGCCAGCAGCGAATCCTGGACGGGCAAGAGCTCCTACGAGCAGTACTTC. V usage is TRBV5-6 and J usage is TRBJ2-7; unclear D gene. The V and J ends lost 4 bases and 0 bases respectively, with 20 bases between them. The germline CDR1 and CDR2 sequences are SGHDT and YYEEEE. The CDR3 runs to 17 residues.

The chain links TRBV9 to TRBJ1-1; the match to TRBD1 covers 7 bases. Germline V gene data show CDR1 as SGDLS and CDR2 as YYNGEE. The V gene end was trimmed by 3 bases and the J gene end by 4 bases; junction bases not matched to a gene: 12. This CDR3 is 16 amino acids long. CDR3 sequence: CASSGGALRGGTEAFF. The CDR3 coding sequence is TGTGCCAGCAGCGGAGGGGCCCTCAGGGGGGGCACTGAAGCTTTCTTT.

The genes are TRBV28 and TRBJ1-2; 10 bases fit TRBD1. The CDR3 totals 14 residues. CDR1 and CDR2 from the germline V gene are MDHEN and SYDVKM. J was trimmed by 6 bases and V by 4 bases; bases with no gene match: 5. CDR3 region: CASSSTGGGNGYTF. DNA for the CDR3: TGTGCCAGCAGTTCGACAGGGGGCGGGAATGGCTACACCTTC.

The gene calls are TRBV5-4 and TRBJ1-1; tentatively, D is TRBD1 (6 bases). This CDR3 has 20 amino acids. V was clipped by 2 bases and J by 4 bases, with 30 bases between them. Germline V CDR1 and CDR2: SGHNT, YYREEE (reference sequence). DNA of the CDR3: TGTGCCAGCAGCTTAGTCCACCTAGGGGGACTTAACCGGAGAGGCACTGAAGCTTTCTTT. As protein: CASSLVHLGGLNRRGTEAFF. The whole variable domain, filled in from reference TRBV5-4 and TRBJ1-1, reads ETGVTQSPTHLIKTRGQQVTLRCSSQSGHNTVSWYQQALGQGPQFIFQYYREEENGRGNFPPRFSGLQFPNYSSELNVNALELDDSALYLCASSLVHLGGLNRRGTEAFFGQGTRLTVV.

The chain is built from TRBV7-8 and TRBJ2-7; D is uncertain. Germline V gene lookup returns CDR1 SGHVS and CDR2 FQNEAQ. The CDR3 sequence is 16 residues long. Trimming pared 1 base from V and 4 bases from J, leaving 17 bases between. The CDR3 nucleotides read TGTGCCAGCAGCTTAGGGGCATCACCTGGGTCATACGAGCAGTACTTC. Amino acid sequence: CASSLGASPGSYEQYF. The complete variable domain, with remaining parts taken from reference TRBV7-8 and TRBJ2-7, reads GAGVSQSPRYKVAKRGQDVALRCDPISGHVSLFWYQQALGQGPEFLTYFQNEAQLDKSGLPSDRFFAERPEGSVSTLKIQRTQQEDSAVYLCASSLGASPGSYEQYFGPGTRLTVT.

V and J are TRBV7-9 and TRBJ2-7; D ambiguous. Germline V CDR1 and CDR2: SEHNR, FQNEAQ (reference sequence). The V end lost 5 bases, the J end lost 7 bases, and 15 bases lay between the germline ends. The CDR3 contains 13 residues. This chain's CDR3 is CASSPRSAREQYF. CDR3 bases: TGTGCCAGCAGCCCCCGATCAGCGAGGGAGCAGTACTTC.

This chain joins TRBV28 and TRBJ1-1, with 12 bases fitting TRBD1. The CDR3 consists of 13 residues. The junction had 2 bases not matched to a gene; V was cut back by 6 bases and J by 6 bases. In germline, CDR1 is MDHEN, CDR2 SYDVKM. CDR3 DNA: TGTGCCAGCAGGGGACAGGGGGCTTCTGAAGCTTTCTTT. Amino acid sequence: CASRGQGASEAFF.